The 17 T cell receptor beta chains below come from one sample, sequenced in a study of shared clonotypes between healthy human individuals. Produced via immunoSEQ multiplex PCR; TCRdb's table is partial and in-frame only. The sample lists a few million clones, over 85% occurring once. The sequenced material came from naive CD4+ T cells sorted from blood. The subset was: CD45RA+ positively selected. Receptors were obtained from a man in his late teens or twenties in good health.

Comments on this clone: The same CDR3 arises from other DNA sequences in this sample as well. V gene TRBV9 combines with J gene TRBJ2-5; TRBD2 agrees at 7 bases. Germline CDR1 and CDR2: SGDLS and YYNGEE. V lost 0 bases, J lost 5 bases, and 7 bases stayed unmatched. The CDR3 has 15 amino acids. This CDR3 is CASSVDPGAGETQYF. The CDR3 bases are TGTGCCAGCAGCGTAGACCCGGGAGCGGGGGAGACCCAGTACTTC.

The gene calls are TRBV5-8 and TRBJ1-2; possibly TRBD1 for D (5 bases). V lost 4 bases and J lost 4, with 20 bases in between. From germline, CDR1 is SGHTS and CDR2 YDEGEE. CDR3 length: 16 amino acids. The CDR3 loop is CASSPRSAGRGYGYTF. CDR3 bases: TGTGCCAGCAGCCCTCGGAGTGCGGGGAGGGGCTATGGCTACACCTTC.

This clone is a singleton in its sample. This chain connects TRBV5-4 to TRBJ2-5; D is perhaps TRBD2 (6 bases). Germline V gene sequence: CDR1 SGHNT, CDR2 YYREEE (reference sequence). The V end lost 4 bases, the J end lost 1 base, and 11 bases lay between the germline ends. The CDR3 is 14 amino acids. The DNA of the CDR3 is TGTGCCAGCAGCCCCGCGGGGACCCAAGAGACCCAGTACTTC. Amino acids: CASSPAGTQETQYF.

This clone was picked up a small number of times. Within the sample, other DNA sequences also encode this same CDR3. The rearrangement joins TRBV6-1 to TRBJ1-1, with TRBD1 matching 7 bases. This CDR3 has 13 amino acids. The trim removed 4 bases at V and 2 bases at J, leaving 1 base unmatched. Germline CDR1 is MNHNS and CDR2 is SASEGT. In DNA, the CDR3 is TGTGCCAGCAGTGGACAGGGTAACACTGAAGCTTTCTTT. This codes for CASSGQGNTEAFF.

The J gene is TRBJ2-3, the V gene TRBV11-2; TRBD1 or TRBD2 may be the D gene (5 bases each). CDR1 and CDR2 from the germline V gene are SGHAT and FQNNGV. The germline V and J ends were trimmed by 3 bases and 2 bases, with 12 bases remaining between them. This CDR3 region has 15 residues. DNA for the CDR3: TGTGCCAGCAGCTTTAGTCGGGGCATCACAGATACGCAGTATTTT. Translating gives CASSFSRGITDTQYF. Filled out from reference TRBV11-2 and TRBJ2-3, the complete variable domain reads EAGVAQSPRYKIIEKRQSVAFWCNPISGHATLYWYQQILGQGPKLLIQFQNNGVVDDSQLPKDRFSAERLKGVDSTLKIQPAKLEDSAVYLCASSFSRGITDTQYFGPGTRLTVL.

The V call is TRBV13, the J call TRBJ1-3; TRBD1 agrees at 8 bases. V lost 4 bases and J lost 2; bases outside the gene matches: 10. CDR3 length equals 17 residues. CDR1 and CDR2 (germline): PRHDT, FYEKMQ (reference sequence). The CDR3 is CASSSAGGGRAGNTIYF. CDR3 DNA: TGTGCCAGCAGCTCGGCAGGGGGCGGAAGGGCTGGAAACACCATATATTTT.

This chain links TRBV7-3 with TRBJ2-1, with TRBD1 matching 9 bases. The CDR3 spans 11 residues. With V trimmed by 5 bases and J by 15 bases, 5 bases remained unmatched. The germline V gene has CDR1 SGHTA and CDR2 FQGTGA. In DNA, the CDR3 is TGTGCCAGCAGCCCCCGGGACAGGGTGTTCTTC. Translating it yields CASSPRDRVFF.

This clone was found once. V is TRBV6-6 and J is TRBJ2-3; D is ambiguous. V dropped 2 bases and J dropped 6 bases, with 6 bases sitting between them. There are 12 residues in the CDR3. Germline values: CDR1 MNHNY, CDR2 SVGAGI (reference sequence). The CDR3 DNA sequence: TGTGCCAGCAGTTACCCGCCCGATACGCAGTATTTT. It encodes CASSYPPDTQYF.

This chain joins TRBV9 and TRBJ2-2, with TRBD2 matching over 7 bases. This CDR3 comprises 16 residues. Trimming removed 4 bases from V and 7 bases from J; junction bases left unmatched: 13. Germline loops: CDR1 SGDLS, CDR2 YYNGEE. CDR3 sequence reads: CASSWSGTMILGELFF. The DNA for the CDR3 is TGTGCCAGCAGCTGGTCCGGGACTATGATACTCGGGGAGCTGTTTTTT.

The genes are TRBV28 and TRBJ2-7; possibly TRBD2 for D (6 bases). CDR3 size: 14 residues. V was clipped by 2 bases and J by 6 bases, with 14 bases between them. Looked up from germline, CDR1 is MDHEN and CDR2 is SYDVKM. The CDR3 here is CASSLGSWRGEQYF. The CDR3 nucleotides are TGTGCCAGCAGTTTAGGGAGCTGGAGGGGCGAGCAGTACTTC.

The genes are TRBV18 and TRBJ2-4; D might be TRBD1 (6 bases). Trimming shortened V by 4 bases and J by 6 bases, and 10 bases separated the two germline ends. This CDR3 region has 13 residues. Germline V gene data show CDR1 as KGHSH and CDR2 as LQKENI. For the CDR3, the DNA is TGTGCCAGCTCACTTGGACAGTCAAACATTCAGTACTTC. Amino acid sequence: CASSLGQSNIQYF.

The genes are TRBV2 and TRBJ2-5, with 8 bases aligning to TRBD1. Trimming took 7 bases from V and 4 from J; bases not matched to a gene: 14. CDR1 SNHLY and CDR2 FYNNEI come from the germline V gene. This CDR3 is 16 amino acids long. Here the CDR3 reads CASKISHGQGGETQYF. The CDR3 DNA is TGTGCCAGCAAAATAAGCCACGGACAGGGTGGAGAGACCCAGTACTTC.

In its sample, this clone was seen once. This chain joins TRBV6-6 and TRBJ2-3; D uncertain. Germline V lookup: CDR1 MNHNY, CDR2 SVGAGI (reference sequence). CDR3 length: 14 amino acids. V was pared by 6 bases and J by 5 bases, with 15 bases between. CDR3: CASSSLGVRDTQYF. In nucleotides, the CDR3 is TGTGCCAGCAGCTCCCTCGGTGTGAGAGATACGCAGTATTTT.

V is TRBV6-6 and J is TRBJ2-7; TRBD2 agrees at 8 bases. From germline, CDR1 is MNHNY and CDR2 SVGAGI (reference sequence). Trimming at V came to 6 bases and at J to 1 base, leaving 5 bases not matched to a gene. This CDR3 is built from 14 residues. The CDR3 region has the DNA TGTGCCAGCAGGGGGGCTAGCGGGTCCTACGAGCAGTACTTC. This codes for CASRGASGSYEQYF.

The chain combines TRBV15 with TRBJ1-2; no firm D call. Germline values: CDR1 LNHNV, CDR2 YYDKDF (reference sequence). This CDR3 is 15 amino acids long. The germline V and J ends were trimmed by 0 bases and 5 bases, with 13 bases remaining between them. The CDR3 loop is CATSREGFQPYGYTF. CDR3 sequence (DNA): TGTGCCACCAGCAGAGAAGGTTTTCAGCCGTATGGCTACACCTTC.

CDR3: CASSLARTLNSYEQYF. Written as DNA, the CDR3 is TGTGCCAGCAGCTTAGCTAGGACATTGAATTCCTACGAGCAGTACTTC. The J gene is TRBJ2-7, the V gene TRBV7-2; a possible D gene is TRBD1 (5 bases). V lost 0 bases and J 1 base, leaving 13 bases between the germline ends. The CDR3 is made up of 16 amino acids. Germline V lookup: CDR1 SGHTA, CDR2 FQGNSA.

V and J are TRBV13 and TRBJ2-7; maybe TRBD1 (6 bases). This CDR3 spans 15 amino acids. V was cut by 4 bases and J by 2 bases, with 15 bases left in between. Germline V gene data show CDR1 as PRHDT and CDR2 as FYEKMQ (reference sequence). CDR3 nucleotides: TGTGCCAGCAGCTATGGGACAAAGGGGACCTACGAGCAGTACTTC. Translating it yields CASSYGTKGTYEQYF.